This TCR beta chain was profiled in a study of T cell changes during pregnancy in multiple sclerosis. Germline V gene lookup returns CDR1 SQVTM and CDR2 ANQGSEA. This CDR3 has 15 residues. V was pared by 2 bases and J by 6 bases, with 9 bases of the junction left unmatched. The repertoire was sequenced with immunoSEQ multiplex PCR; TCRdb's copy has only in-frame clones and lacks some. The sample lists roughly 50,000 clones, roughly 92% occurring once. The chain is built from TRBV29-1 and TRBJ2-1, with TRBD2 matching 8 bases. Specimen: CD4+ T cells from peripheral blood mononuclear cells, collected in the third trimester of pregnancy. The TCR sequence derives from a female donor with multiple sclerosis, enrolled in a pregnancy study. The CDR3 nucleotides are TGCAGCGTTGAATCCGGGACTAGTGGTTTCAATGAGCAGTTCTTC. This translates into CSVESGTSGFNEQFF.